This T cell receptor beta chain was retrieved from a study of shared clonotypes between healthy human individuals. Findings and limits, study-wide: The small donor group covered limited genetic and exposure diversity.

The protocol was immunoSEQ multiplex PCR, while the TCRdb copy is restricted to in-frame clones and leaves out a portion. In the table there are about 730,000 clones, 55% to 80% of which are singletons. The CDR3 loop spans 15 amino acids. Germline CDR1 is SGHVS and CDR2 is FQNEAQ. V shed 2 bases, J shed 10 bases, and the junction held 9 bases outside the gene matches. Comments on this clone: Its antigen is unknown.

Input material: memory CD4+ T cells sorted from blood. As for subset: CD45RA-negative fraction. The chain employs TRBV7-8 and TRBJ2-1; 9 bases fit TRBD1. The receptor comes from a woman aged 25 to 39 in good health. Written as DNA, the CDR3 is TGTGCCAGCAGCTTATATTGGGACAGGGATCGGGAGCAGTTCTTC. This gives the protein CASSLYWDRDREQFF.